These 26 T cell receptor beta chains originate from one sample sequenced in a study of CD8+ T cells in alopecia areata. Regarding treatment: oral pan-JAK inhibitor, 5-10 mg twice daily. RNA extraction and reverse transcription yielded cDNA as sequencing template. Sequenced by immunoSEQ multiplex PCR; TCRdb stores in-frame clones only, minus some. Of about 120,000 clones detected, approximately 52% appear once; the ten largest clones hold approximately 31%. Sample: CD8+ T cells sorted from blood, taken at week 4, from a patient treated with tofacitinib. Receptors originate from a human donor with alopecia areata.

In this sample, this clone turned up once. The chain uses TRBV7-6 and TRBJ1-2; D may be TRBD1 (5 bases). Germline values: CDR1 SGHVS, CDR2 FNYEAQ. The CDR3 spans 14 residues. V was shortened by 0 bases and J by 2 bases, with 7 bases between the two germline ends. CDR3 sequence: CASSLASGNYGYTF. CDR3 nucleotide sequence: TGTGCCAGCAGCTTAGCGTCAGGGAACTATGGCTACACCTTC.

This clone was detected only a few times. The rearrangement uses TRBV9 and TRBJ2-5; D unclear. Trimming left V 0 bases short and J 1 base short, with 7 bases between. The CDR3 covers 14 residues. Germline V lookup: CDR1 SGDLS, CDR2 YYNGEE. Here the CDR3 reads CASSVEAAQETQYF. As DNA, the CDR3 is TGTGCCAGCAGCGTAGAGGCAGCCCAAGAGACCCAGTACTTC.

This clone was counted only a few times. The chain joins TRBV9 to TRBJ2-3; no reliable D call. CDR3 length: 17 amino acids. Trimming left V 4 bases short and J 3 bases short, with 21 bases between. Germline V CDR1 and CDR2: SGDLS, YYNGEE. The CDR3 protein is CASSPRYGLAGTDTQYF. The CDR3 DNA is TGTGCCAGCAGCCCACGGTATGGATTAGCTGGGACAGATACGCAGTATTTT.

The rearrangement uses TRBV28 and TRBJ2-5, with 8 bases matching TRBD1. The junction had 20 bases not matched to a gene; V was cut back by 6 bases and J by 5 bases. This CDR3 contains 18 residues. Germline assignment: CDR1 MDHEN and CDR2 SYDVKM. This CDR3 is CASSHEGPPQGAWETQYF. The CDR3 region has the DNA TGTGCCAGCAGCCACGAGGGCCCCCCCCAGGGGGCATGGGAGACCCAGTACTTC.

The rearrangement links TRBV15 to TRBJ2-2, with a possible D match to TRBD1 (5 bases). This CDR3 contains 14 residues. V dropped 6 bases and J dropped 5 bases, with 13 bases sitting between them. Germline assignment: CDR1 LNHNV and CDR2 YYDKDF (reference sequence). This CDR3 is CATRARVGTGELFF. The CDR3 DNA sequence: TGTGCCACCAGAGCCAGGGTAGGGACCGGGGAGCTGTTTTTT.

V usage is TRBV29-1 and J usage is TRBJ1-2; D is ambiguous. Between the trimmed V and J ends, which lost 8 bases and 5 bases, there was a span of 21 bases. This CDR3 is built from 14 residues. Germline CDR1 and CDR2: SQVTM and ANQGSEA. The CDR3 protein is CSSGGGEVGYGYTF. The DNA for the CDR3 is TGCAGCTCAGGAGGCGGGGAAGTAGGATATGGCTACACCTTC.

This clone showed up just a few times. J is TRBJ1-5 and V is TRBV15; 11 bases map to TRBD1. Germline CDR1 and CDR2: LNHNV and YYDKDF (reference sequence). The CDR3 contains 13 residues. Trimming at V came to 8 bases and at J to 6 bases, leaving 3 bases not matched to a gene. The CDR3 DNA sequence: TGTGCCACCGGACAGGGGGCAGGTCAGCCCCAGCATTTT. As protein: CATGQGAGQPQHF.

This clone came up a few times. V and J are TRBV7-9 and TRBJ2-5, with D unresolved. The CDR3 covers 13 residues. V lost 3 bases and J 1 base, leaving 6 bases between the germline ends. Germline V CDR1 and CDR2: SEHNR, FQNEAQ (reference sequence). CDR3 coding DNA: TGTGCCAGCAGCTTCGTTACCCAAGAGACCCAGTACTTC. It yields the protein CASSFVTQETQYF.

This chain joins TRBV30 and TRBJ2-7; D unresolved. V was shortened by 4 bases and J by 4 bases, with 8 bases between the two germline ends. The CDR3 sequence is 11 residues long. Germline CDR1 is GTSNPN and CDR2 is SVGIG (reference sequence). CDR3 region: CAWNGPYEQYF. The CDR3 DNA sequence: TGTGCCTGGAACGGACCTTACGAGCAGTACTTC.

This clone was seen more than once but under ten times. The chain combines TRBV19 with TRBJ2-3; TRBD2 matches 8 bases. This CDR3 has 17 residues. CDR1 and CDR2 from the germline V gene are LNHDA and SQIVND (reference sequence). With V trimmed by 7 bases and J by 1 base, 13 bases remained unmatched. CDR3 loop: CASTSLSEGLGTDTQYF. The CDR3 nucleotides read TGTGCCAGTACCTCACTCAGTGAGGGACTAGGCACAGATACGCAGTATTTT.

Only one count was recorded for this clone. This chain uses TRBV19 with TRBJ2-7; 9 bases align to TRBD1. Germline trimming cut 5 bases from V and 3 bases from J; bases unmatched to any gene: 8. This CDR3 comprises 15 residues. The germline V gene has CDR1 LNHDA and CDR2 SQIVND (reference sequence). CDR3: CASSSGTGLLYEQYF. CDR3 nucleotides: TGTGCCAGTAGTTCCGGGACAGGGTTACTCTACGAGCAGTACTTC.

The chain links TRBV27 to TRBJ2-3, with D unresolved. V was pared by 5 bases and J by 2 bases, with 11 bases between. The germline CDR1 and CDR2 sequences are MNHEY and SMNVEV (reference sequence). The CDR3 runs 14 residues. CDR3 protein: CASSPIEYTDTQYF. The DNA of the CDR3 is TGTGCCAGCAGTCCGATAGAATACACAGATACGCAGTATTTT.

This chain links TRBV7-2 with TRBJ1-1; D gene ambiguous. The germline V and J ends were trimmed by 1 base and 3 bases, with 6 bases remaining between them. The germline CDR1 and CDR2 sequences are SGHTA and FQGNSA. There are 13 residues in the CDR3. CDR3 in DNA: TGTGCCAGCAGCTTAGGGCTGTACACTGAAGCTTTCTTT. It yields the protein CASSLGLYTEAFF.

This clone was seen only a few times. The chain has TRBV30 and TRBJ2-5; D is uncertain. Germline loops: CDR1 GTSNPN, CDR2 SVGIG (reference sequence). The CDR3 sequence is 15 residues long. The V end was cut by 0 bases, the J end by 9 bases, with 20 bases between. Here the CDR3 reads CAWSVGLRTEESQYF. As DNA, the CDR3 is TGTGCCTGGAGTGTTGGTTTGCGGACCGAGGAATCCCAGTACTTC. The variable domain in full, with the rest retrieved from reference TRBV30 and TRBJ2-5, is SQTIHQWPATLVQPVGSPLSLECTVEGTSNPNLYWYRQAAGRGLQLLFYSVGIGQISSEVPQNLSASRPQDRQFILSSKKLLLSDSGFYLCAWSVGLRTEESQYFGPGTRLLVL.

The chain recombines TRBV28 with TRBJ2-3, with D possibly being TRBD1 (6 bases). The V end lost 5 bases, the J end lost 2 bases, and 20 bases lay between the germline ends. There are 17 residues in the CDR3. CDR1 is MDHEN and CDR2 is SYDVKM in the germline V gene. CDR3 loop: CASSPRGHLSPTDTQYF. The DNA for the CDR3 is TGTGCCAGCAGTCCTCGGGGACACCTCTCGCCCACAGATACGCAGTATTTT. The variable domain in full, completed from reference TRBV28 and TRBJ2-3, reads DVKVTQSSRYLVKRTGEKVFLECVQDMDHENMFWYRQDPGLGLRLIYFSYDVKMKEKGDIPEGYSVSREKKERFSLILESASTNQTSMYLCASSPRGHLSPTDTQYFGPGTRLTVL.

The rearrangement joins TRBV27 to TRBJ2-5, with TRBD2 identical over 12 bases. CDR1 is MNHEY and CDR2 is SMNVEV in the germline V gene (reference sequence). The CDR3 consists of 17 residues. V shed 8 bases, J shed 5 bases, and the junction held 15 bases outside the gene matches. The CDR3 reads CASSPPHGLAGGETQYF. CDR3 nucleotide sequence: TGTGCCAGCTCTCCCCCCCATGGGCTAGCGGGGGGGGAGACCCAGTACTTC.

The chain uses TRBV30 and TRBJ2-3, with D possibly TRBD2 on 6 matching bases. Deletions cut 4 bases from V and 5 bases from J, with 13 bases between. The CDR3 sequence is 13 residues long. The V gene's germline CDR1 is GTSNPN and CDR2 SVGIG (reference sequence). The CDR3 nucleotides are TGTGCCTGGAACGGGGGAGTGGGAGATACGCAGTATTTT. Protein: CAWNGGVGDTQYF.

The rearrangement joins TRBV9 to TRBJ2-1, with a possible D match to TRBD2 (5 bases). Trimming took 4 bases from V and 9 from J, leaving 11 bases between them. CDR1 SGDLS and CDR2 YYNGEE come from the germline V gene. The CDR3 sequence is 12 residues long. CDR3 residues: CASSSESGEQFF. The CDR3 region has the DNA TGTGCCAGCAGCTCCGAAAGCGGTGAGCAGTTCTTC. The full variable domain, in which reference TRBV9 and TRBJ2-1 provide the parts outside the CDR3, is DSGVTQTPKHLITATGQRVTLRCSPRSGDLSVYWYQQSLDQGLQFLIQYYNGEERAKGNILERFSAQQFPDLHSELNLSSLELGDSALYFCASSSESGEQFFGPGTRLTVL.

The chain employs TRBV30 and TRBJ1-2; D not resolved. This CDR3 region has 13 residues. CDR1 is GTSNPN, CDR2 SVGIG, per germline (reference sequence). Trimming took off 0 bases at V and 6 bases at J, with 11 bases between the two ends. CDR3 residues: CAWSVGGPDGYTF. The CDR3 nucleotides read TGTGCCTGGAGTGTCGGCGGACCCGATGGCTACACCTTC.

The CDR3 sequence: CSVVGLWATDTQYF. In DNA form, the CDR3 reads TGCAGCGTTGTAGGACTATGGGCCACAGATACGCAGTATTTT. The rearrangement uses TRBV29-1 and TRBJ2-3; tentative D call: TRBD2 (6 bases). The CDR3 totals 14 residues. CDR1 SQVTM and CDR2 ANQGSEA come from the germline V gene. Trimming pared 4 bases from V and 2 bases from J, leaving 13 bases between.

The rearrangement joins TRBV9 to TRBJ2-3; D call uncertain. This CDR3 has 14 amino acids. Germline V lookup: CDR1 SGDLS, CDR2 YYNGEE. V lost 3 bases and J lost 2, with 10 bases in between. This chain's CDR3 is CASSGNEYTDTQYF. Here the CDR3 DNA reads TGTGCCAGCAGCGGTAACGAGTACACAGATACGCAGTATTTT.

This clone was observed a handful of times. The chain's CDR3 is CAWSVTEGYEQYF. The DNA of the CDR3 is TGTGCCTGGAGTGTAACGGAGGGTTACGAGCAGTACTTC. This chain joins TRBV30 and TRBJ2-7; D perhaps matches TRBD2 (6 bases). V was trimmed by 0 bases and J by 4 bases, leaving 10 bases between them. The CDR3 covers 13 residues. Germline lookup yields CDR1 GTSNPN and CDR2 SVGIG (reference sequence).

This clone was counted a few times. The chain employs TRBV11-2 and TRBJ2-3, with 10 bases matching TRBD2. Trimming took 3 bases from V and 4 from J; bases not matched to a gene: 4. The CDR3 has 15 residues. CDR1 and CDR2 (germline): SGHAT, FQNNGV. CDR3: CASSLSGGASDTQYF. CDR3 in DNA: TGTGCCAGCAGCTTGAGCGGGGGGGCCTCAGATACGCAGTATTTT.

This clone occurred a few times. The CDR3 loop reads CAWSDNRLANVLTF. In DNA form, the CDR3 reads TGTGCCTGGAGTGATAACCGCTTAGCCAACGTCCTGACTTTC. This sequence joins TRBV30 and TRBJ2-6; D gene unclear. This CDR3 is 14 amino acids long. The germline gives CDR1 GTSNPN, CDR2 SVGIG (reference sequence). Trimming took 1 base from V and 7 from J, leaving 11 bases between them.

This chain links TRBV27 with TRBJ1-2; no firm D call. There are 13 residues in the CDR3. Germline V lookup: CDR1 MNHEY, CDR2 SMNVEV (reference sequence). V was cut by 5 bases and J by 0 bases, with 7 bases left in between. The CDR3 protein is CASSLGTNYGYTF. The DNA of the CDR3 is TGTGCCAGCAGTCTCGGGACTAACTATGGCTACACCTTC.

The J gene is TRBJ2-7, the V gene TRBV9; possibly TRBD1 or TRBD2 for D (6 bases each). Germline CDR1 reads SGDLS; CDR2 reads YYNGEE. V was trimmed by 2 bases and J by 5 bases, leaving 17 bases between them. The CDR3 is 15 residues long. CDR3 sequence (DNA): TGTGCCAGCAGCGTTGAGGGGGGAGCACTCGACGAGCAGTACTTC. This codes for CASSVEGGALDEQYF.